A selection of T cell receptor beta chains follows, all from one sample in a study of vaccination and CD4 T cells after COVID-19. Their antigens remain unidentified. TCRdb processed the PCR reads anew with MiXCR; each CDR3 protein has one entry. The repertoire holds roughly 7,000 distinct CDR3 sequences, less than 85% seen once, with over 15% in the top ten. Sequencing was performed on CD4+ T cells from blood, cultured in vitro. These receptors were obtained from a human donor who had recovered from COVID-19. The CDR3 runs from the conserved cysteine through the conserved F or W. D genes are given only for firm matches. The size entry is marked missing in some rows and otherwise reads once, few, many or a size class.

TRBJ1-1	NA	TRBD1	TRBV10-2	TGCGCCAGCAGGGACAGGGGGCAGGGTGAAGCTTTCTTT	CASRDRGQGEAFF
TRBJ1-5	once	TRBD1	TRBV7-8	TGTGCCAGCAGCTCGAATAGGGACAGGGCTCCAAGCAATCAGCCCCAGCATTTT	CASSSNRDRAPSNQPQHF
TRBJ2-7	NA	TRBD1	TRBV20-1	TGCAGTACGACTGGGACAGGGGGGTTCCGCGAGCAGTACTTC	CSTTGTGGFREQYF
TRBJ1-5	NA	TRBD1	TRBV28	TGTGCCAGTTTCGGGACAGGGAAAGGAGTCGGGGATCAGCCCCAGCATTTT	CASFGTGKGVGDQPQHF
TRBJ1-3	NA	NA	TRBV7-9	TGTGCCAGCAGCCGTTACTCTGGAAACACCATATATTTT	CASSRYSGNTIYF
TRBJ2-3	NA	TRBD1	TRBV6-1	TGTGCCAGCAGCCCCTTGACAGGGGGCACAGATACGCAGTATTTT	CASSPLTGGTDTQYF
TRBJ2-5	NA	TRBD2	TRBV6-5	TGTGCCAGCAGTTACGCGGGGGGGCGAGTTGAGACCCAGTACTTC	CASSYAGGRVETQYF
TRBJ2-5	NA	TRBD1	TRBV7-9	TGTGCCAGCAGTTCCTCCGGGACAGGGGGCTGGGAGACCCAGTACTTC	CASSSSGTGGWETQYF
TRBJ2-7	few	NA	TRBV7-2	TGTGCCAGCAGCTTAGTAGGGGTCGGCGAGCAGTACTTC	CASSLVGVGEQYF
TRBJ2-5	NA	TRBD2	TRBV19	TGTGCCAGTAGGGGACTAGCGGGAGGGCGAGAGACCCAGTACTTC	CASRGLAGGRETQYF
TRBJ1-2	NA	NA	TRBV12-3/TRBV12-4	TGTGCCAGCAGCCTGACAGTTAACTATGGCTACACCTTC	CASSLTVNYGYTF
TRBJ1-2	NA	TRBD1	TRBV28	TGTGCCAGTCATAAGAGGACAGGGCCGGACTATGGCTACACCTTC	CASHKRTGPDYGYTF
TRBJ1-1	NA	NA	TRBV20-1	TGCAGCACTAGCTTAGGGAGCCTTCCTGAAGCTTTCTTT	CSTSLGSLPEAFF
TRBJ1-2	few	NA	TRBV24-1	TGTGCCACCAGGGATTATGGCTACACCTTC	CATRDYGYTF
TRBJ2-5	NA	TRBD2	TRBV20-1	TGCAGTGCTAGGGGGACTAGCGGGAGCCTCAATCAGAAGGCCCAGTACTTC	CSARGTSGSLNQKAQYF
TRBJ1-6	few	NA	TRBV6-2/TRBV6-3	TGTGCCAGCAGCCCCGGACAGAAGAATTCACCCCTCCACTTT	CASSPGQKNSPLHF
TRBJ2-5	NA	TRBD1	TRBV6-2/TRBV6-3	TGTGCCAGCAGTCCCAGGGGGATAATCCAAGAGACCCAGTACTTC	CASSPRGIIQETQYF
TRBJ2-7	NA	NA	TRBV6-5	TGTGCCAGCAGTTCCTCCCTGGGGGCAGGGATTTACGAGCAGTACTTC	CASSSSLGAGIYEQYF
TRBJ1-2	NA	NA	TRBV28	TGTGCCAGCAGCGCCCGTCGGCAAAACTATGGCTACACCTTC	CASSARRQNYGYTF
TRBJ1-2	large	NA	TRBV2	TGTGCCAGCAGTGTAGGGGTGAGCATTTCGAGCTATGGCTACACCTTC	CASSVGVSISSYGYTF
TRBJ1-5	NA	NA	TRBV20-1	TGCAGTGCTGAGAGGAGGGGCTACCAAAAGCCCCAGCATTTT	CSAERRGYQKPQHF
TRBJ2-7	NA	NA	TRBV7-8	TGTGCCAGCAGGCCCCTACTGAGGAGCTCCTACGAGCAGTACTTC	CASRPLLRSSYEQYF
TRBJ1-6	few	TRBD1	TRBV28	TGTGCCAGCAGGCCATCAACCGGGACAGGGGGGTCACCCCTCCACTTT	CASRPSTGTGGSPLHF
TRBJ1-1	once	NA	TRBV6-2/TRBV6-3	TGTGCCAGCAGTCTGACAGCGAACACTGAAGCTTTCTTT	CASSLTANTEAFF
TRBJ2-7	NA	TRBD2	TRBV6-5	TGTGCCAGCAGTTCAACTAGCGGGAGGTCCTCCTACGAGCAGTACTTC	CASSSTSGRSSYEQYF
TRBJ2-5	NA	TRBD2	TRBV20-1	TGCAGTGCTCGAAAGCACAGACTAGCCGCACCCCAAGAGACCCAGTACTTC	CSARKHRLAAPQETQYF
TRBJ2-3	once	NA	TRBV20-1	TGCAGTGCTAGAGACTACGCCAAGGGTGGCACAGATACGCAGTATTTT	CSARDYAKGGTDTQYF
TRBJ1-2	NA	TRBD1	TRBV20-1	TGCAGGGTGGGGACAGGGGTGACCGGGGGCTACACCTTC	CRVGTGVTGGYTF
TRBJ2-3	NA	NA	TRBV6-1	TGTGCCAGCAGGCGGGGAGATACGCAGTATTTT	CASRRGDTQYF
TRBJ2-3	once	TRBD2	TRBV5-1	TGCGCCAGCAGCTTCCCCCTAGCGGGAGGGGCAGATACGCAGTATTTT	CASSFPLAGGADTQYF
TRBJ2-1	NA	TRBD2	TRBV24-1	TGTGCCACCAGTGACCCTAGCGGGAGATCTGATGAGCAGTTCTTC	CATSDPSGRSDEQFF
TRBJ1-2	NA	NA	TRBV7-2	TGTGCCAGCAGCTTAGGTGGAGTCCTCTATGGCTACACCTTC	CASSLGGVLYGYTF
TRBJ1-6	NA	NA	TRBV15	TGTGCCACCAGCAGTCAGGTTTTGAGTTCACCCCTCCACTTT	CATSSQVLSSPLHF
TRBJ2-5	NA	NA	TRBV6-2/TRBV6-3	TGTGCCAGCGATCTTGGGCCAGTAGGGACCCAGTACTTC	CASDLGPVGTQYF
TRBJ2-1	NA	TRBD2	TRBV6-1	TGTGCCAGCAGCCAAATGACTAGCGGGAGCTACAATGAGCAGTTCTTC	CASSQMTSGSYNEQFF
TRBJ2-1	NA	TRBD1	TRBV6-5	TGTGCCAGCAGTTACTCGTTGACAGGGCACAATGAGCAGTTCTTC	CASSYSLTGHNEQFF
TRBJ1-5	NA	NA	TRBV20-1	TGCAGTGCTGGACACGTAAATCAGCCCCAGCATTTT	CSAGHVNQPQHF
TRBJ1-5	few	NA	TRBV20-1	TGCAGTGCTAGAGGGGGCAATCAGCCCCAGCATTTT	CSARGGNQPQHF
TRBJ2-5	NA	TRBD1	TRBV7-2	TGTGCCAGCAGCCGGACAGGGGGCAAAGAGACCCAGTACTTC	CASSRTGGKETQYF
TRBJ1-1	NA	NA	TRBV7-2	TGTGCCAGCAGGTTAACCGGACCGGAGCTAGAAGCTTTCTTT	CASRLTGPELEAFF